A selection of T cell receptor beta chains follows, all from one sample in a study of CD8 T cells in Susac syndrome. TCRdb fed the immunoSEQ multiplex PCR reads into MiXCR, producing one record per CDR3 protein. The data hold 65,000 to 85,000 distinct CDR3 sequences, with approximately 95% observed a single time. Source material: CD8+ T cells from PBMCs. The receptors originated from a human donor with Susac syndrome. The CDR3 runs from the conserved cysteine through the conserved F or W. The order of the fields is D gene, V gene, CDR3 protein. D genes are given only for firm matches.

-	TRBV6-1	CASSEYTSNYGYTF
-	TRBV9	CASSVWVNTEAFF
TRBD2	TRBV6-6	CASSYTSGRTDTQYF
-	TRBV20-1	CSASGDTNYGYTF
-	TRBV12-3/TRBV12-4	CASSRPSGNTIYF
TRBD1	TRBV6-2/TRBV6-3	CASSSDRGPETQYF
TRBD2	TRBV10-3	CAISESRLAGPTSSYNEQFF
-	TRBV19	CASSSTWTPHGDEQFF
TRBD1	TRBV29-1	CSARQGKNSPLHF
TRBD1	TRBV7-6	CASSSGGDTQYF
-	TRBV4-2	CASSHPGHHYEQYF
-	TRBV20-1	CSAREAGDTIYF
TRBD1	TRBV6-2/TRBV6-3	CASSSFRGVNTEAFF
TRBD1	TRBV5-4	CASSSGQANTGELFF
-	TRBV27	CASGRGAREKLFF
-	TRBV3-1	CASSQGAATGGKLFF
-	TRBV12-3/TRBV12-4	CASSPLGVEQYF
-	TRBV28	CASSFFVPYEQYF
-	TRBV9	CASSVSGLDYNEQFF
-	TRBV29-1	CSVDHGERGNEQFF
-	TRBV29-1	CSVEDQGIRESSGNTIYF
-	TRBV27	CASSSPHQGTQYF
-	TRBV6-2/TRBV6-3	CASRPLGNTEAFF
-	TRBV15	CATSRDAVNSYEQYF
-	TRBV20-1	CSASGGGGTEAFF
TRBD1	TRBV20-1	CSARGDRDEQYF
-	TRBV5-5	CASSSDRSYEQYF
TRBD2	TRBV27	CASSSVFGLAPNDEQFF
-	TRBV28	CASSLGRPRWNQPQHF
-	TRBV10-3	CAISESAGRRETQYF
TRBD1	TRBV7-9	CASSSGTGTYNEQFF
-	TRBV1	CTSSSLLRTSRQPQHF